This is a list of T cell receptor beta chains from one sample in a study of shared clonotypes between healthy human individuals. Clones were sequenced by immunoSEQ multiplex PCR, and TCRdb holds only the in-frame ones, with some missing. The table lists some 1,100,000 clones, approximately 80% of them singletons. The sequencing input was memory CD4+ T cells from PBMCs. These receptors came from a man aged 18 to 30 in good health. Some clones in this sample may be carry-over from other donors' samples. Both conserved end residues are trimmed from each CDR3. Each record gives: V gene, CDR3 protein.

v_call: TRBV5-4
cdr3_aa: ASSWAGTYTDTQY

v_call: TRBV11-3
cdr3_aa: ASSLEGPYEQY

v_call: TRBV30
cdr3_aa: AWSISSYEQY

v_call: TRBV7-2
cdr3_aa: ASSLANLADTQY

v_call: TRBV7-2
cdr3_aa: ASSLALAGGGQETQY

v_call: TRBV28
cdr3_aa: ASSFFWTGEYEQY

v_call: TRBV12-5
cdr3_aa: ASGLVSGRAGLDTQY

v_call: TRBV7-9
cdr3_aa: ASSSGGQGARQPQH

v_call: TRBV20-1
cdr3_aa: SARVPYEQY

v_call: TRBV10-3
cdr3_aa: AISGLAGDYEQF

v_call: TRBV13
cdr3_aa: ASSLRGLYGYT

v_call: TRBV7-9
cdr3_aa: SSSLTSTGGETQY

v_call: TRBV11-2
cdr3_aa: ASSPTGAGRRAQY

v_call: TRBV25-1
cdr3_aa: ASSDLTYEQY

v_call: TRBV19
cdr3_aa: ASSPGRVYQPQH

v_call: TRBV5-1
cdr3_aa: ASSLVLTGGAPYGYT

v_call: TRBV2
cdr3_aa: ASTPGGNTGELF

v_call: TRBV4-2
cdr3_aa: ASSPRGAQGGNEKLF

v_call: TRBV9
cdr3_aa: ASSPRAGGIYEQY

v_call: TRBV25-1
cdr3_aa: ASSVRGSRSYEQY

v_call: TRBV11-2
cdr3_aa: ASSLRSGETQY

v_call: TRBV14
cdr3_aa: ASSRGGRRTEAF

v_call: TRBV7-8
cdr3_aa: ASSLGVTGNTIY

v_call: TRBV11-3
cdr3_aa: ASRGGQLILAGGNQPQH

v_call: TRBV6-5
cdr3_aa: ASSDRQGARETQY

v_call: TRBV5-1
cdr3_aa: ASSLVPTGGAGGNQPQH

v_call: TRBV28
cdr3_aa: ASSLGQRAF

v_call: TRBV28
cdr3_aa: ASSLGQSSYNEQF

v_call: TRBV6-6
cdr3_aa: ASSYQGQGLDGYT

v_call: TRBV6-5
cdr3_aa: ASSTPTGGREQY

v_call: TRBV18
cdr3_aa: ASSPGLVSAEQY

v_call: TRBV11-3
cdr3_aa: ASSRFGTGPLSNQPQH

v_call: TRBV5-4
cdr3_aa: ASSRTGDTGELF

v_call: TRBV28
cdr3_aa: ASGHSRWTELSYEQY

v_call: TRBV29-1
cdr3_aa: SGWTSGRGTDTQY

v_call: TRBV20-1
cdr3_aa: SAPRGMTQY

v_call: TRBV7-3
cdr3_aa: ASSERWGNEQF

v_call: TRBV5-1
cdr3_aa: ASSAGTGEGGYT

v_call: TRBV28
cdr3_aa: ASTQAGQSAFSEQF

v_call: TRBV4-1
cdr3_aa: ASSRAGIQETQY

v_call: TRBV11-2
cdr3_aa: ASSTGGEQF

v_call: TRBV5-4
cdr3_aa: ASSQGLAGHNEQF

v_call: TRBV7-9
cdr3_aa: ASSGELFEQY

v_call: TRBV9
cdr3_aa: ASNPGGGNTIY

v_call: TRBV4-3
cdr3_aa: ASSPVYRASRTGELF

v_call: TRBV7-2
cdr3_aa: ASSPQSKGSTDTQY

v_call: TRBV28
cdr3_aa: ASSLDRLKAWDYGYT

v_call: TRBV6-1
cdr3_aa: ASRERLGNTGELF

v_call: TRBV6-1
cdr3_aa: ASSEGGVETQY

v_call: TRBV2
cdr3_aa: ASIPSRGHIQY

v_call: TRBV19
cdr3_aa: ASSDRDSNYGYT

v_call: TRBV25-1
cdr3_aa: ASSVTGNTEAF